Each of the 13 T cell receptor beta chains below was sequenced from the same sample in a study of neurological immune-mediated disorders. The sample's time point: longitudinal time-point 1 (baseline). TCRdb used MiXCR to reprocess the 5' RACE reads, holding one entry per CDR3 protein. The repertoire holds some 60,000 distinct CDR3 sequences, with approximately 11% as singletons. Input material: PBMCs. The receptors were sampled from a male donor with HTLV-1-associated myelopathy (HAM/TSP).

This clonotype was recorded at least ten times. The V gene is TRBV3-1, the J gene TRBJ1-5; D unresolved. Germline V lookup: CDR1 LGHDT, CDR2 YNNKEL (reference sequence). V lost 5 bases and J lost 3, with 14 bases in between. This CDR3 has 15 residues. The CDR3 sequence: CASSLNPGLNQPQHF. As DNA, the CDR3 is TGTGCCAGCAGCTTAAACCCGGGTCTCAATCAGCCCCAGCATTTT.

This clonotype was recorded many times. This sequence joins TRBV5-1 and TRBJ2-5; D is possibly TRBD1 (6 bases). Germline values: CDR1 SGHRS, CDR2 YFSETQ. V lost 0 bases and J lost 4, with 10 bases in between. This CDR3 is built from 14 residues. The CDR3 nucleotides are TGCGCCAGCAGCTTGGCCAGACAGGTAGAGACCCAGTACTTC. Protein product: CASSLARQVETQYF.

This clonotype was detected ten times or more. The chain uses TRBV12-3 or TRBV12-4 and TRBJ1-4, with a weak D call TRBD1 (6 bases). The length of the CDR3 is 14 residues. Between the trimmed V and J ends, which lost 7 bases and 5 bases, there was a span of 14 bases. CDR3 nucleotide sequence: TGTGCCAGCACCCGGACAGATTTCAATGAAAAACTGTTTTTT. Translation gives CASTRTDFNEKLFF.

A word on this clonotype: This may arise from a read error, as a much more abundant clone is one base away. J is TRBJ1-2 and V is TRBV2, with TRBD1 matching 9 bases. From germline, CDR1 is SNHLY and CDR2 FYNNEI. The ends lost 7 bases at V and 9 bases at J; junction bases unmatched: 9. This CDR3 has 13 amino acids. CDR3 residues: CASMIGQGLCYTF. CDR3 nucleotide sequence: TGTGCCAGCATGATCGGACAGGGGCTCTGCTACACCTTC.

This clonotype was observed at least ten times. The rearrangement links TRBV5-1 to TRBJ2-6; a possible D gene is TRBD1 (7 bases). This CDR3 region has 17 residues. Between the trimmed V and J ends, which lost 5 bases and 1 base, there was a span of 16 bases. The germline V gene encodes CDR1 SGHRS and CDR2 YFSETQ. CDR3 nucleotide sequence: TGCGCCAGCAGGCCGGAGACAGGGAGGTCTGGGGCCAACGTCCTGACTTTC. Its translation: CASRPETGRSGANVLTF. The variable domain in full, completed from reference TRBV5-1 and TRBJ2-6, reads KAGVTQTPRYLIKTRGQQVTLSCSPISGHRSVSWYQQTPGQGLQFLFEYFSETQRNKGNFPGRFSGRQFSNSRSEMNVSTLELGDSALYLCASRPETGRSGANVLTFGAGSRLTVL.

This clonotype has a handful of counts. The gene calls are TRBV19 and TRBJ2-5; no definite D call. Germline V gives CDR1 LNHDA, CDR2 SQIVND (reference sequence). With 3 bases removed from V and 1 base from J, the gap between germline ends came to 9 bases. The CDR3 runs to 14 residues. The CDR3 protein is CASSISAVQETQYF. The CDR3 DNA reads as TGTGCCAGTAGTATCTCTGCAGTCCAAGAGACCCAGTACTTC.

As regards this clonotype: A much larger clone sits a single nucleotide away, making a read error possible. The J gene is TRBJ2-5, the V gene TRBV29-1; D perhaps matches TRBD1 (5 bases). Germline CDR1 is SQVTM and CDR2 is ANQGSEA. The CDR3 contains 12 residues. CDR3: CSVEVGQETKYF. CDR3 bases: TGCAGCGTTGAGGTGGGGCAAGAGACCAAGTACTTC.

This clonotype was counted ten times or more. The DNA for the CDR3 is TGTGCCACCAGTGATTCTACAGGGAGGGCCTACAATGAGCAGTTCTTC. Protein sequence: CATSDSTGRAYNEQFF. This chain connects TRBV24-1 to TRBJ2-1; possible D gene TRBD2, 7 bases. Germline CDR1 is KGHDR and CDR2 is SFDVKD. There are 16 residues in the CDR3. V was trimmed by 2 bases and J by 2 bases, leaving 12 bases between them.

This clonotype was counted at least ten times. V usage is TRBV29-1 and J usage is TRBJ2-4; D might be TRBD2 (6 bases). CDR1 and CDR2 from the germline V gene are SQVTM and ANQGSEA. V dropped 3 bases and J dropped 0 bases, with 6 bases sitting between them. The CDR3 spans 13 residues. As DNA, the CDR3 is TGCAGCGTTGAGGAGGGAGCCAAAAACATTCAGTACTTC. Translating it yields CSVEEGAKNIQYF.

Many counts were recorded for this clonotype. The rearrangement joins TRBV20-1 to TRBJ2-4, with 11 bases identical to TRBD1. Trimming removed 6 bases from V and 1 base from J; junction bases left unmatched: 2. Germline values: CDR1 DFQATT, CDR2 SNEGSKA (reference sequence). The length of the CDR3 is 14 residues. The CDR3 DNA is TGCAGTGCGGACAGGGGGCTTGCCAAAAACATTCAGTACTTC. Residues: CSADRGLAKNIQYF.

The chain recombines TRBV2 with TRBJ1-4; 7 bases fit TRBD1. The CDR3 is 15 residues long. Germline V gene sequence: CDR1 SNHLY, CDR2 FYNNEI. The V gene end was trimmed by 8 bases and the J gene end by 6 bases; junction bases not matched to a gene: 12. CDR3 nucleotide sequence: TGTGCCAGCCTACCCAGGGGGGGCGTTGATGAAAAACTGTTTTTT. This gives the protein CASLPRGGVDEKLFF.

This clonotype was counted many times. This sequence joins TRBV6-6 and TRBJ2-7; 12 nucleotides match TRBD2. CDR3 size: 14 residues. V lost 6 bases and J lost 6; bases outside the gene matches: 6. The germline V gene has CDR1 MNHNY and CDR2 SVGAGI (reference sequence). CDR3 sequence: CASSSLAGGLEQYF. The DNA of the CDR3 is TGTGCCAGCAGCTCCCTAGCGGGGGGGCTCGAGCAGTACTTC.

In this sample, this clonotype turned up a few times. The chain links TRBV9 to TRBJ2-7; 8 bases align to TRBD1. V shed 0 bases, J shed 3 bases, and the junction held 5 bases outside the gene matches. Per the germline V gene, CDR1 is SGDLS and CDR2 is YYNGEE. The CDR3 has 15 amino acids. This CDR3 reads CASSVGGQGFYEQYF. CDR3 nucleotide sequence: TGTGCCAGCAGCGTAGGAGGACAGGGCTTCTACGAGCAGTACTTC.